These 28 T cell receptor beta chains came from one sample sequenced in a study of CD8+ T cells in alopecia areata. As to treatment: oral pan-JAK inhibitor, 5-10 mg twice daily. TCR sequencing used cDNA made by reverse transcription of extracted RNA. The repertoire was sequenced with immunoSEQ multiplex PCR; TCRdb's copy has only in-frame clones and lacks some. Among about 120,000 clones listed, around 56% were seen once. The specimen was CD4+ T cells sorted from blood, collected at week 4, from a patient treated with tofacitinib. Receptors were obtained from a human donor with alopecia areata.

This clone appeared many times. The chain carries TRBV7-2 and TRBJ2-7; the match to TRBD1 covers 9 bases. Germline-derived CDR1 and CDR2 are SGHTA and FQGNSA. V trimming: 1 base; J trimming: 6 bases; junction bases outside the gene matches: 7. CDR3 length: 15 amino acids. CDR3 sequence: CASSLGGDRASEQYF. CDR3 DNA sequence: TGTGCCAGCAGCTTAGGCGGGGACAGGGCTTCCGAGCAGTACTTC.

This clone appeared a few times. The chain is built from TRBV28 and TRBJ2-7; 10 bases match TRBD2. Germline V gives CDR1 MDHEN, CDR2 SYDVKM. This CDR3 is 14 amino acids long. With 5 bases clipped from V and 3 bases from J, the junction kept 4 bases outside the gene matches. The CDR3 region is CASSPSGGLYEQYF. The DNA of the CDR3 is TGTGCCAGCAGTCCTAGCGGGGGCCTCTACGAGCAGTACTTC. The full variable domain, its missing parts supplied by reference TRBV28 and TRBJ2-7, is DVKVTQSSRYLVKRTGEKVFLECVQDMDHENMFWYRQDPGLGLRLIYFSYDVKMKEKGDIPEGYSVSREKKERFSLILESASTNQTSMYLCASSPSGGLYEQYFGPGTRLTVT.

The CDR3 region is CASSLVRSEQFF. In DNA, the CDR3 is TGTGCCAGCAGCTTAGTTCGGAGTGAGCAGTTCTTC. This sequence joins TRBV7-6 and TRBJ2-1, with D hard to call. CDR1 and CDR2 (germline): SGHVS, FNYEAQ. CDR3 size: 12 residues. The ends were cut back, 1 base at V and 9 bases at J, with 7 bases in the middle.

As regards this clone: One end of the junction is discordant with germline, which a read error may explain. Other DNA variants within this sample encode the same CDR3. This chain connects TRBV2 to TRBJ1-1; 11 bases match TRBD1. Germline lookup yields CDR1 SNHLY and CDR2 FYNNEI. The CDR3 totals 15 residues. The CDR3 DNA is TGTGCCAGCATGAGGACAGGGGGCATGAACACTGAAGCCTTCTTT. It yields the protein CASMRTGGMNTEAFF.

As for this clone: Mismatch with germline at one junction end may stem from a read error. The CDR3 DNA is TGTGCCTGGAGTGTACTAGGGGTGGGGGTTTTT. Amino acids: CAWSVLGVGVF. The chain employs TRBV30 and TRBJ1-1; possibly TRBD1 for D (5 bases). Germline CDR1 reads GTSNPN; CDR2 reads SVGIG (reference sequence). The CDR3 has 11 amino acids.

This chain joins TRBV29-1 and TRBJ2-5; D gene uncertain. Germline V gives CDR1 SQVTM, CDR2 ANQGSEA. This CDR3 contains 12 residues. Deletions cut 2 bases from V and 0 bases from J, with 4 bases between. The CDR3 coding sequence is TGCAGCGTTGAATTTTACCAAGAGACCCAGTACTTC. Amino acids: CSVEFYQETQYF.

On this clone: Additional DNA sequences in this sample encode the identical CDR3. The rearrangement joins TRBV29-1 to TRBJ1-1, with 8 positions matching TRBD1. Germline V CDR1 and CDR2: SQVTM, ANQGSEA. The CDR3 runs 13 residues. J gave up 0 bases and V 6 bases, and 3 bases lay outside the gene matches. The DNA of the CDR3 is TGCAGCGTCAGGGGGCGCATGAACACTGAAGCTTTCTTT. It codes for CSVRGRMNTEAFF.

This clone was seen a handful of times. The chain is built from TRBV5-1 and TRBJ2-3; 10 bases match TRBD2. V shed 6 bases, J shed 3 bases, and the junction held 7 bases outside the gene matches. Germline CDR1 SGHRS, CDR2 YFSETQ. This CDR3 comprises 15 residues. In DNA form, the CDR3 reads TGCGCCAGCAAATCTAGCGGGAGATTAACAGATACGCAGTATTTT. It specifies CASKSSGRLTDTQYF.

The chain couples TRBV29-1 to TRBJ2-3, with 10 positions matching TRBD2. Per germline, CDR1 SQVTM and CDR2 ANQGSEA. V gave up 3 bases and J gave up 4 bases; unmatched junction bases: 7. The CDR3 sequence is 15 residues long. The CDR3 is CSVDMGLARADTQYF. In DNA form, the CDR3 reads TGCAGCGTTGATATGGGACTAGCGCGTGCAGATACGCAGTATTTT.

The rearrangement links TRBV25-1 to TRBJ1-1, with D tentatively TRBD1 (6 bases). Per the germline V gene, CDR1 is MGHDK and CDR2 is SYGVNS. V shed 2 bases and J shed 5 bases, with 18 bases lying between them. This CDR3 contains 16 residues. CDR3 residues: CASSESSGVVRTEAFF. In DNA form, the CDR3 reads TGTGCCAGCAGTGAAAGCTCAGGGGTAGTTAGGACTGAAGCTTTCTTT.

The chain combines TRBV11-2 with TRBJ2-7; D may correspond to TRBD1 or TRBD2 (5 bases each). Germline lookup yields CDR1 SGHAT and CDR2 FQNNGV. V lost 3 bases, J lost 2 bases, and 11 bases lay in between. The CDR3 consists of 14 residues. As DNA, the CDR3 is TGTGCCAGCAGCTTGGGAGACAGTACCTACGAGCAGTACTTC. Its translation is CASSLGDSTYEQYF.

The chain combines TRBV6-5 with TRBJ1-1; D remains unclear. Trimming stripped 6 bases from V and 1 base from J, with 12 bases between. The CDR3 is made up of 14 amino acids. The germline V gene encodes CDR1 MNHEY and CDR2 SVGAGI. The CDR3 region is CASSLFDENTEAFF. CDR3 nucleotide sequence: TGTGCCAGCAGCCTATTCGATGAGAACACTGAAGCTTTCTTT.

The chain couples TRBV30 to TRBJ1-1, with TRBD1 identical over 7 bases. The CDR3 runs 15 residues. Trimming at V came to 2 bases and at J to 1 base, leaving 7 bases not matched to a gene. Germline CDR1 GTSNPN, CDR2 SVGIG (reference sequence). CDR3 amino acids: CAWSMGGGANTEAFF. In nucleotides, the CDR3 is TGTGCCTGGAGTATGGGAGGGGGCGCGAACACTGAAGCTTTCTTT.

The chain carries TRBV30 and TRBJ2-3; D ambiguous. The V and J ends lost 4 bases and 1 base respectively, with 12 bases between them. CDR1 is GTSNPN and CDR2 is SVGIG in the germline V gene (reference sequence). The CDR3 is made up of 14 amino acids. The CDR3 bases are TGTGCCTGGAAGAAACACGGAGGCACAGATACGCAGTATTTT. Translated, it gives CAWKKHGGTDTQYF.

The chain employs TRBV19 and TRBJ2-5; D possibly corresponds to TRBD2 (7 bases). The CDR3 is made up of 15 amino acids. V lost 2 bases, J lost 5 bases, and 15 bases lay in between. Germline V gives CDR1 LNHDA, CDR2 SQIVND (reference sequence). The CDR3 sequence: CASSIRGGAQETQYF. The CDR3 DNA reads as TGTGCCAGTAGTATAAGAGGGGGGGCGCAGGAGACCCAGTACTTC.

The chain combines TRBV16 with TRBJ2-7; a weak D match, TRBD2 (7 bases). Looked up from germline, CDR1 is KGHSY and CDR2 is FQNENV. The V and J ends lost 0 bases and 5 bases respectively, with 17 bases between them. The CDR3 covers 16 residues. The CDR3 protein is CASSQSIGGGPNEQYF. The CDR3 bases are TGTGCCAGCAGCCAATCGATAGGGGGAGGGCCAAACGAGCAGTACTTC.

This clone showed up just a few times. This sample includes further DNA sequences coding for the same CDR3. The chain uses TRBV9 and TRBJ1-2; D may be TRBD1 (6 bases). The CDR3 sequence is 15 residues long. The V and J ends lost 4 bases and 4 bases respectively, with 17 bases between them. Germline CDR1 is SGDLS and CDR2 is YYNGEE. The CDR3 bases are TGTGCCAGCAGCAAGGGGGAGGGTCCCTTCTATGGCTACACCTTC. As protein: CASSKGEGPFYGYTF.

This chain connects TRBV27 to TRBJ2-1; D might be TRBD2 (6 bases). This CDR3 has 16 residues. Trimming took 4 bases from V and 1 from J, leaving 14 bases between them. CDR1 MNHEY and CDR2 SMNVEV come from the germline V gene (reference sequence). The CDR3 spells CASSSRLVSSYNEQFF. The CDR3 coding sequence is TGTGCCAGCAGTTCCAGACTAGTCTCGTCCTACAATGAGCAGTTCTTC.

The V gene is TRBV29-1, the J gene TRBJ2-3; D is perhaps TRBD2 (6 bases). The CDR3 length is 15 residues. Germline V gene lookup returns CDR1 SQVTM and CDR2 ANQGSEA. V shed 1 base and J shed 0 bases, with 11 bases lying between them. The CDR3 reads CSVEARAGSTDTQYF. The CDR3 coding sequence is TGCAGCGTTGAAGCCCGCGCGGGAAGCACAGATACGCAGTATTTT.

The chain carries TRBV29-1 and TRBJ1-1; 10 bases are shared with TRBD1. Germline CDR1 is SQVTM and CDR2 is ANQGSEA. The V gene end was trimmed by 5 bases and the J gene end by 1 base; junction bases not matched to a gene: 10. This CDR3 is built from 16 residues. CDR3 amino acids: CSVLPPGTGANTEAFF. The CDR3 DNA reads TGCAGCGTTCTGCCCCCCGGGACAGGGGCGAACACTGAAGCTTTCTTT.

The rearrangement joins TRBV19 to TRBJ1-5; D remains ambiguous. V was trimmed by 4 bases and J by 3 bases, leaving 7 bases between them. This CDR3 has 13 amino acids. Germline V gives CDR1 LNHDA, CDR2 SQIVND (reference sequence). CDR3 residues: CASSNQINQPQHF. The CDR3 bases are TGTGCCAGTAGTAACCAGATCAATCAGCCCCAGCATTTT.

The J gene is TRBJ1-4, the V gene TRBV30, with D perhaps TRBD1 (5 bases). Per the germline V gene, CDR1 is GTSNPN and CDR2 is SVGIG (reference sequence). V was clipped by 4 bases and J by 8 bases, with 17 bases between them. CDR3 length: 14 amino acids. The CDR3 DNA reads TGTGCCTGGAAAATCGGGGCAGGAGGGGAAAAACTGTTTTTT. As protein: CAWKIGAGGEKLFF.

The CDR3: CASRSLAGSYNEQFF. The CDR3 DNA is TGTGCCAGCAGATCCTTAGCGGGGTCCTACAATGAGCAGTTCTTC. This chain links TRBV2 with TRBJ2-1; 8 bases match TRBD2. The CDR3 length is 15 residues. The V gene end was trimmed by 6 bases and the J gene end by 1 base; junction bases not matched to a gene: 5. The germline gives CDR1 SNHLY, CDR2 FYNNEI. Full variable domain (outside the CDR3, taken from reference TRBV2 and TRBJ2-1): EPEVTQTPSHQVTQMGQEVILRCVPISNHLYFYWYRQILGQKVEFLVSFYNNEISEKSEIFDDQFSVERPDGSNFTLKIRSTKLEDSAMYFCASRSLAGSYNEQFFGPGTRLTVL.

This chain uses TRBV4-1 with TRBJ2-7; 8 positions match TRBD1. The trim removed 3 bases at V and 0 bases at J, leaving 4 bases unmatched. The CDR3 is 15 residues long. Germline V gene lookup returns CDR1 MGHRA and CDR2 YSYEKL. This CDR3 is CASSHRQGISYEQYF. Written as DNA, the CDR3 is TGCGCCAGCAGCCACAGACAGGGGATCTCCTACGAGCAGTACTTC.

J is TRBJ2-7 and V is TRBV14; TRBD1 matches 9 bases. CDR3 length: 15 amino acids. Germline loops: CDR1 SGHDN, CDR2 FVKESK. V was pared by 1 base and J by 3 bases, with 4 bases of the junction left unmatched. As DNA, the CDR3 is TGTGCCAGCAGCCAAGGGGGACAGGGACGCTACGAGCAGTACTTC. It is translated as CASSQGGQGRYEQYF.

The J gene is TRBJ1-2, the V gene TRBV2, with a tentative D call TRBD1 (6 bases). The CDR3 consists of 11 residues. Germline V CDR1 and CDR2: SNHLY, FYNNEI. V was clipped by 8 bases and J by 5 bases, with 9 bases between them. The DNA for the CDR3 is TGTGCCAGCGGACAGACTTATGGCTACACCTTC. This codes for CASGQTYGYTF.

The genes are TRBV30 and TRBJ1-5, with TRBD1 as a possible D gene (6 bases). Germline V gene lookup returns CDR1 GTSNPN and CDR2 SVGIG (reference sequence). The length of the CDR3 is 13 residues. Trimming shortened V by 4 bases and J by 2 bases, and 9 bases separated the two germline ends. The CDR3: CAWKGGGNQPQHF. CDR3 nucleotides: TGTGCCTGGAAGGGGGGGGGCAATCAGCCCCAGCATTTT.

CDR3 sequence (DNA): TGTGCCAGCAGCAAGACAGGGTCCCCCTATGGCTACACCTTC. Translated, it gives CASSKTGSPYGYTF. The chain combines TRBV7-9 with TRBJ1-2, with 7 bases that match TRBD1. Trimming removed 5 bases from V and 4 bases from J; junction bases left unmatched: 7. Germline V gene sequence: CDR1 SEHNR, CDR2 FQNEAQ (reference sequence). There are 14 residues in the CDR3.